The TCR beta chain described here comes from a study of control samples from healthy donors and cancer patients. Sequencing was performed with immunoSEQ multiplex PCR; in TCRdb, only in-frame clones are kept and a portion is missing. The sample carries about 110,000 clones, 83% recorded once. Concerning this clone: The junction departs from germline at one end; a sequencing error may be responsible.

From germline, CDR1 is SNHLY and CDR2 FYNNEI. The CDR3 contains 15 residues. The V gene is TRBV2, the J gene TRBJ1-4; tentative D call: TRBD1 (6 bases). The specimen sequenced was blood. This clonotype was sampled from a woman aged 50 to 65 in good health. For the CDR3, the DNA is TGTGCCAGCAGCGCTACCGGGACAACAAATGAAAAACTGTTTTTT. Amino acid sequence: CASSATGTTNEKLFF.